This entry lists 26 T cell receptor beta chains sequenced from one sample in a study of blood T cell repertoires in COVID-19. The repertoire was sequenced with immunoSEQ multiplex PCR; TCRdb's copy has only in-frame clones and lacks some. The sample records a few hundred thousand clones, 85% being singletons. Sequencing input: peripheral blood. Receptors were obtained from a woman younger than 30 with acute or convalescent COVID-19.

This clone was detected a few times. The gene calls are TRBV6-6 and TRBJ1-6; unclear D gene. V was shortened by 9 bases and J by 0 bases, with 9 bases between the two germline ends. This CDR3 contains 14 residues. Germline values: CDR1 MNHNY, CDR2 SVGAGI (reference sequence). CDR3 sequence: CASHSSSYNSPLHF. The CDR3 DNA is TGTGCCAGTCACAGCAGCTCCTATAATTCACCCCTCCACTTT.

The chain combines TRBV20-1 with TRBJ1-1; TRBD1 matches 8 bases. Germline CDR1 reads DFQATT; CDR2 reads SNEGSKA (reference sequence). The CDR3 is 15 amino acids. The J segment lost 0 bases and the V segment lost 3 bases, leaving 6 bases of the junction unmatched. The CDR3 DNA is TGCAGTGCTAGTCAGGGGGCCTCCATGAACACTGAAGCTTTCTTT. Translated: CSASQGASMNTEAFF.

The chain carries TRBV5-5 and TRBJ2-2; TRBD2 matches at 8 bases. The CDR3 sequence is 16 residues long. J was trimmed by 4 bases and V by 4 bases; bases with no gene match: 9. The V gene's germline CDR1 is SGHKS and CDR2 YYEKEE (reference sequence). The CDR3 nucleotides are TGTGCCAGCAGCCTTCCGGGGGGGCAGAGCACCGGGGAGCTGTTTTTT. It translates to CASSLPGGQSTGELFF.

The rearrangement uses TRBV28 and TRBJ1-5; TRBD1 is a possible D gene (5 bases). CDR3 length: 13 amino acids. V lost 7 bases and J 6 bases, leaving 13 bases between the germline ends. Germline CDR1 is MDHEN and CDR2 is SYDVKM. This CDR3 is CASIPSGGQPQHF. In DNA form, the CDR3 reads TGTGCCAGCATCCCCTCCGGGGGTCAGCCCCAGCATTTT.

This clone was seen only once. The genes are TRBV11-2 and TRBJ1-5, with a possible D match to TRBD1 (5 bases). Germline V lookup: CDR1 SGHAT, CDR2 FQNNGV. Between the trimmed V and J ends, which lost 0 bases and 2 bases, there was a span of 8 bases. The CDR3 is 15 residues long. The CDR3 is CASSLDGGGNQPQHF. The CDR3 DNA is TGTGCCAGCAGCTTAGATGGGGGGGGCAATCAGCCCCAGCATTTT.

The V gene is TRBV19, the J gene TRBJ2-7; 10 bases match TRBD2. Germline CDR1 is LNHDA and CDR2 is SQIVND (reference sequence). Trimming removed 1 base from V and 2 bases from J; junction bases left unmatched: 8. The CDR3 contains 17 residues. The CDR3 DNA reads TGTGCCAGTAGTATAGGGGTACTAGCGGGGAGCCCCTACGAGCAGTACTTC. Translation: CASSIGVLAGSPYEQYF.

The J gene is TRBJ1-4, the V gene TRBV3-1 (or the pseudogene TRBV3-2); the D is unclear. Germline CDR1 is LGHDT and CDR2 is YNNKEL (reference sequence). The CDR3 is 13 amino acids. V lost 1 base and J 7 bases, leaving 7 bases between the germline ends. The CDR3 DNA reads as TGTGCCAGCAGCCAAGGGGCCGGTGAAAAACTGTTTTTT. This encodes CASSQGAGEKLFF.

The rearrangement uses TRBV20-1 and TRBJ2-3; TRBD1 is a possible D gene (5 bases). Per the germline V gene, CDR1 is DFQATT and CDR2 is SNEGSKA (reference sequence). This CDR3 region has 11 residues. The CDR3 DNA sequence: TGCAGGGTTCCCAAGGGGGATACGCAGTATTTT. The encoded protein is CRVPKGDTQYF.

The V call is TRBV5-5, the J call TRBJ1-4, with no clear D. V lost 2 bases and J 8 bases, leaving 13 bases between the germline ends. CDR3 length: 14 amino acids. Germline CDR1 SGHKS, CDR2 YYEKEE (reference sequence). CDR3: CASSFPGVREKLFF. The CDR3 DNA follows: TGTGCCAGCAGCTTCCCGGGAGTAAGGGAAAAACTGTTTTTT.

The V call is TRBV24-1, the J call TRBJ2-2, with 10 bases aligning to TRBD2. This CDR3 has 15 amino acids. Germline assignment: CDR1 KGHDR and CDR2 SFDVKD. Unmatched junction bases numbered 0, after V lost 3 bases and J lost 3 bases. Here the CDR3 DNA reads TGTGCCACCAGTGATGGGACTAGCGACACCGGGGAGCTGTTTTTT. It codes for CATSDGTSDTGELFF.

The V call is TRBV6-5, the J call TRBJ1-2; 7 bases match TRBD1. With V trimmed by 6 bases and J by 4 bases, 8 bases remained unmatched. The CDR3 extends over 14 amino acids. CDR1 MNHEY and CDR2 SVGAGI come from the germline V gene. CDR3: CASSLEQGFYGYTF. The CDR3 DNA reads TGTGCCAGCAGCTTAGAACAGGGGTTCTATGGCTACACCTTC.

The gene calls are TRBV15 and TRBJ2-5; weak D call: TRBD2 (6 bases). This CDR3 spans 15 amino acids. V was shortened by 5 bases and J by 0 bases, with 13 bases between the two germline ends. The germline CDR1 and CDR2 sequences are LNHNV and YYDKDF (reference sequence). The CDR3 DNA sequence: TGTGCCACCAGCTTACGCGGGGAGTACCAAGAGACCCAGTACTTC. It translates to CATSLRGEYQETQYF.

The chain links TRBV7-2 to TRBJ2-3; 12 nucleotides line up with TRBD2. Germline V lookup: CDR1 SGHTA, CDR2 FQGNSA. The V gene end was trimmed by 0 bases and the J gene end by 0 bases; junction bases not matched to a gene: 7. The CDR3 is made up of 19 amino acids. CDR3 coding DNA: TGTGCCAGCAGCTTAGCGCGGAGGACTAGCGGGATTAGCACAGATACGCAGTATTTT. It specifies CASSLARRTSGISTDTQYF. Full variable domain (remainder filled in from reference TRBV7-2 and TRBJ2-3): GAGVSQSPSNKVTEKGKDVELRCDPISGHTALYWYRQSLGQGLEFLIYFQGNSAPDKSGLPSDRFSAERTGGSVSTLTIQRTQQEDSAVYLCASSLARRTSGISTDTQYFGPGTRLTVL.

CDR3 DNA sequence: TGTGCCAGCAGTGAAAGGGCCCGGGGGGCGACTGAAGCTTTCTTT. It codes for CASSERARGATEAFF. V and J are TRBV2 and TRBJ1-1; a possible D gene is TRBD1 (6 bases). V lost 2 bases, J lost 5 bases, and 15 bases lay in between. From germline, CDR1 is SNHLY and CDR2 FYNNEI. This CDR3 has 15 residues.

The V gene is TRBV30, the J gene TRBJ1-6, with D possibly matching TRBD1 (5 bases). The CDR3 length is 15 residues. Trimming stripped 0 bases from V and 2 bases from J, with 8 bases between. Germline CDR1 reads GTSNPN; CDR2 reads SVGIG (reference sequence). The chain's CDR3 is CAWSVPGPYNSPLHF. In DNA, the CDR3 is TGTGCCTGGAGTGTACCAGGGCCCTATAATTCACCCCTCCACTTT.

The J gene is TRBJ2-1, the V gene TRBV24-1, with D maybe TRBD2 (6 bases). There are 14 residues in the CDR3. Germline assignment: CDR1 KGHDR and CDR2 SFDVKD. Trimming left V 0 bases short and J 6 bases short, with 8 bases between. The CDR3 DNA sequence: TGTGCCACCAGTGATTTGCTGACTAGCAATGAGCAGTTCTTC. Amino acid sequence: CATSDLLTSNEQFF.

The chain combines TRBV2 with TRBJ1-6, with TRBD1 as a possible D gene (6 bases). The germline V and J ends were trimmed by 4 bases and 6 bases, with 10 bases remaining between them. The V gene's germline CDR1 is SNHLY and CDR2 FYNNEI. There are 14 residues in the CDR3. The CDR3 region is CASSGKGVNSPLHF. The DNA of the CDR3 is TGTGCCAGCAGTGGGAAGGGGGTTAATTCACCCCTCCACTTT. Full variable domain (remainder filled in from reference TRBV2 and TRBJ1-6): EPEVTQTPSHQVTQMGQEVILRCVPISNHLYFYWYRQILGQKVEFLVSFYNNEISEKSEIFDDQFSVERPDGSNFTLKIRSTKLEDSAMYFCASSGKGVNSPLHFGNGTRLTVT.

V and J are TRBV5-1 and TRBJ1-1; the D is unclear. Germline V lookup: CDR1 SGHRS, CDR2 YFSETQ. V was cut by 7 bases and J by 1 base, with 11 bases left in between. The CDR3 has 13 residues. DNA of the CDR3: TGCGCCAGCGGAGCTCAGCCGAACACTGAAGCTTTCTTT. Protein: CASGAQPNTEAFF.

This chain links TRBV18 with TRBJ1-2, with 7 bases matching TRBD1. The CDR3 sequence is 12 residues long. The V gene end was trimmed by 6 bases and the J gene end by 9 bases; junction bases not matched to a gene: 7. The germline gives CDR1 KGHSH, CDR2 LQKENI. Here the CDR3 reads CASSQDRDSYTF. The DNA of the CDR3 is TGTGCCAGCTCCCAAGACAGGGATAGCTACACCTTC.

This clone showed up just once. The chain couples TRBV18 to TRBJ2-1; 11 bases line up with TRBD2. The V and J ends lost 0 bases and 5 bases, in that order; junction bases with no gene match: 3. Per the germline V gene, CDR1 is KGHSH and CDR2 is LQKENI. This CDR3 spans 16 amino acids. For the CDR3, the DNA is TGTGCCAGCTCACCACCTAGCGGGGGGGCCGACAATGAGCAGTTCTTC. It codes for CASSPPSGGADNEQFF.

CDR3 bases: TGTGCCAGCAGTCTCCCGGGACTTATGCAGTTCTTC. Encoded protein: CASSLPGLMQFF. The chain recombines TRBV28 with TRBJ2-1, with D possibly matching TRBD2 (6 bases). V was cut by 5 bases and J by 12 bases, with 14 bases left in between. The CDR3 is 12 residues long. The germline V gene encodes CDR1 MDHEN and CDR2 SYDVKM. The entire variable domain, with the rest obtained from reference TRBV28 and TRBJ2-1, is as follows: DVKVTQSSRYLVKRTGEKVFLECVQDMDHENMFWYRQDPGLGLRLIYFSYDVKMKEKGDIPEGYSVSREKKERFSLILESASTNQTSMYLCASSLPGLMQFFGPGTRLTVL.

The sample holds one count of this clone. The rearrangement joins TRBV27 to TRBJ2-5, with D unresolved. Germline V CDR1 and CDR2: MNHEY, SMNVEV (reference sequence). The CDR3 has 11 amino acids. The V end lost 2 bases, the J end lost 13 bases, and 11 bases lay between the germline ends. The CDR3 bases are TGTGCCAGCAGTTTAGGTCGAGATCTGTACTTC. Protein: CASSLGRDLYF.

This chain joins TRBV5-4 and TRBJ1-2; 8 nucleotides line up with TRBD1. V was clipped by 0 bases and J by 2 bases; unmatched bases: 6. This CDR3 is built from 16 residues. Germline V lookup: CDR1 SGHNT, CDR2 YYREEE (reference sequence). The CDR3 coding sequence is TGTGCCAGCAGCTTGGCCTCGAGACAGGGGAACTATGGCTACACCTTC. Its protein is CASSLASRQGNYGYTF.

This clone was seen a handful of times. This chain connects TRBV5-1 to TRBJ1-5; D perhaps matches TRBD1 (6 bases). Germline CDR1 and CDR2: SGHRS and YFSETQ. The CDR3 extends over 15 amino acids. The V gene lost 3 bases and the J gene lost 7 bases, with 17 bases spanning the gap. This CDR3 reads CASSSAPGGQQPQHF. The CDR3 nucleotides are TGCGCCAGCAGCTCGGCCCCGGGGGGGCAACAGCCCCAGCATTTT.

This chain joins TRBV5-1 and TRBJ2-7; D is possibly TRBD1 (6 bases). Trimming pared 2 bases from V and 1 base from J, leaving 10 bases between. CDR1 is SGHRS and CDR2 is YFSETQ in the germline V gene. The CDR3 loop spans 14 amino acids. In nucleotides, the CDR3 is TGCGCCAGCAGCTTAGGACAGTTGTCCTACGAGCAGTACTTC. It is translated as CASSLGQLSYEQYF.

V gene TRBV9 combines with J gene TRBJ1-5; D gene ambiguous. There are 13 residues in the CDR3. V lost 4 bases and J 5 bases, leaving 10 bases between the germline ends. Germline lookup yields CDR1 SGDLS and CDR2 YYNGEE. The CDR3 bases are TGTGCCAGCAGCCCATGGGGAGATCAGCCCCAGCATTTT. Translated: CASSPWGDQPQHF.